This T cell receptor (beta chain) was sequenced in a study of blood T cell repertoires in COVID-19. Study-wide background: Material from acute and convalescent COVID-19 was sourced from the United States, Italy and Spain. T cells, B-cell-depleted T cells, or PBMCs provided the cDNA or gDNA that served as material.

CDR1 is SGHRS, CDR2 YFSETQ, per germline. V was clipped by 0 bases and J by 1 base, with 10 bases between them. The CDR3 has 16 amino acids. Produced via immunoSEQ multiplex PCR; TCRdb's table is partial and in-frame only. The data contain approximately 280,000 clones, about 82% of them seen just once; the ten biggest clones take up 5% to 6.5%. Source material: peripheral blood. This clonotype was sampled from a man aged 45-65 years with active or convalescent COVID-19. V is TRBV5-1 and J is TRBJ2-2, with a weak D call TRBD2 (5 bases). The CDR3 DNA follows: TGCGCCAGCAGCTTGGCCGGGAACAGGAACACCGGGGAGCTGTTTTTT. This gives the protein CASSLAGNRNTGELFF.